A selection of T cell receptor beta chains follows, all from one sample in a study of regulatory T cells in long-lasting Graves disease. MiXCR, run by TCRdb on the multiplex PCR reads, gives a single entry per CDR3 protein. The table records hundreds of thousands of distinct CDR3 sequences, 20% to 25% of them present only once. Sequencing was performed on peripheral blood mononuclear cells (PBMCs), taken when the disease was refractory, from a patient treated with antithyroid drugs. All receptors derive from a female donor with Graves disease. The CDR3 runs from the conserved cysteine through the conserved F or W. D genes are given only for firm matches. Some rows have no size entry. The others give once, few or many, or a class for an expanded clone.

V gene	D gene	J gene	clone size	CDR3 DNA	CDR3 protein
TRBV28	-	TRBJ2-6	-	TGTGCCAGCAGTCGCATGGACTGGGCAGGACCACCTGGGGCCAACGTCCTGACTTTC	CASSRMDWAGPPGANVLTF
TRBV7-9	-	TRBJ1-2	few	TGTGCCAGCACGCCTAATTCTAACTATGGCTACACCTTC	CASTPNSNYGYTF
TRBV29-1	-	TRBJ1-1	many	TGCAGCGTCCGGGGGGCCACAGATATTGAAGCTTTCTTT	CSVRGATDIEAFF
TRBV20-1	TRBD2	TRBJ2-5	many	TGCAGTGCTCGACGACTAGCGGGAGTCTTGGAGACCCAGTACTTC	CSARRLAGVLETQYF
TRBV12-3/TRBV12-4	-	TRBJ1-2	many	TGTGCCAGCAGTCCTGGACATGGCTACACCTTC	CASSPGHGYTF
TRBV7-9	TRBD1	TRBJ1-1	-	TGTGCCAGCAGCCGAAGTCGGCAGGGGGACGTAAACACTGAAGCTTTCTTT	CASSRSRQGDVNTEAFF
TRBV27	-	TRBJ2-7	few	TGTGCCAGCAGGAGGACTCCGGGGTACTTC	CASRRTPGYF
TRBV15	-	TRBJ2-1	few	TGTGCCACCAGCGGGAGTGGGGGTGAGCAGTTCTTC	CATSGSGGEQFF
TRBV28	-	TRBJ1-5	many	TGTGCCAGCAGGACACAGGGTGAAGGCAATCAGCCCCAGCATTTT	CASRTQGEGNQPQHF
TRBV10-3	-	TRBJ1-2	many	TGTGCCTCCCAAGACACGACTAACTATGGCTACACCTTC	CASQDTTNYGYTF
TRBV10-3	-	TRBJ1-1	many	TGTGCCATCAGTGAGGAGGGGTTAATGAACACTGAAGCTTTCTTT	CAISEEGLMNTEAFF
TRBV6-1	-	TRBJ2-7	many	TGTGCCAGCAGCTCGGACAGTCCCTACGAGCAGTACTTC	CASSSDSPYEQYF
TRBV6-5	-	TRBJ1-4	many	TGTGCCAGCAGTTACTCCGTGGTCAATGAAAAACTGTTTTTT	CASSYSVVNEKLFF
TRBV4-2	-	TRBJ1-1	-	TGTGCCAGCAGCCAAGAAGGGCAGAACACTGAAGCTTTCTTT	CASSQEGQNTEAFF
TRBV18	-	TRBJ2-7	-	TGTGCCAGCTCCTCGGGGACCCGGGGCGGGCCCGAGCAGTACTTC	CASSSGTRGGPEQYF
TRBV5-1	-	TRBJ1-2	few	TGCGCCAGCAGCTTGGGCAGGGTCGCGGGTGATGGCTACACCTTC	CASSLGRVAGDGYTF
TRBV9	TRBD1	TRBJ1-2	many	TGTGCCAGCAGCCCACGCCGACAGGGAAGGAACTATGGCTACACCTTC	CASSPRRQGRNYGYTF
TRBV19	-	TRBJ1-3	few	TGTGCCAGTAGTATACGGCGGGGACTAGCTGGAAACACCATATATTTT	CASSIRRGLAGNTIYF
TRBV19	-	TRBJ1-5	-	TGTGCCAGTAGTATAGCCCAGGCGGGGCTTAGCAATCAGCCCCAGCATTTT	CASSIAQAGLSNQPQHF
TRBV7-9	TRBD2	TRBJ2-7	-	TGTGCCAGCAGCCGAACAACGACGGGGCTAGCGGGGCAGGAATCGGGCGAGCAGTACTTC	CASSRTTTGLAGQESGEQYF
TRBV20-1	-	TRBJ1-1	many	TGCAGTGCTGGACAGAGGAACACTGAAGCTTTCTTT	CSAGQRNTEAFF
TRBV3-1	-	TRBJ1-2	-	TGTGCCAGCAGCCAAGCTTTTGAGGGGGACTATGGCTACACCTTC	CASSQAFEGDYGYTF
TRBV28	TRBD1	TRBJ1-5	many	TGTGCCAGCAGTTCTCCGACAGGGAACAATCAGCCCCAGCATTTT	CASSSPTGNNQPQHF
TRBV28	TRBD2	TRBJ2-4	many	TGTGCCAGCAGTTCAGAAGCGGGAGTCAGGGGAAACATTCAGTACTTC	CASSSEAGVRGNIQYF
TRBV30	TRBD2	TRBJ2-3	-	TGTGCCTGGAGCACGCTAGCGGGGACCACAGATACGCAGTATTTT	CAWSTLAGTTDTQYF
TRBV6-1	-	TRBJ1-1	many	TGTGCCAGCAGTCCCTACCCGAACACTGAAGCTTTCTTT	CASSPYPNTEAFF
TRBV2	-	TRBJ1-2	many	TGTGCCAGCATAGTGGAGCAGGTTCAGAGCTATGGCTACACCTTC	CASIVEQVQSYGYTF
TRBV7-6	-	TRBJ2-2	-	TGTGCCAGCAGCTTAGAACCGGGATCTAACACCGGGGAGCTGTTTTTT	CASSLEPGSNTGELFF
TRBV20-1	TRBD1	TRBJ2-1	-	TGCAGTGCTAGTGGGACAGGGCCTTACAATGAGCAGTTCTTC	CSASGTGPYNEQFF
TRBV7-9	-	TRBJ1-1	few	TGTGCCAGCAGCCCACGGGGCGGTGGGGGCACTGAAGCTTTCTTT	CASSPRGGGGTEAFF
TRBV30	-	TRBJ1-5	few	TGTGCCTGGAGTAGGGGAAGGGGCGGACAGCCCCAGCATTTT	CAWSRGRGGQPQHF
TRBV3-1	-	TRBJ2-4	-	TGTGCCAGCAGCCAAGGGGAAGGTTCCCAAAACATTCAGTACTTC	CASSQGEGSQNIQYF
TRBV16	-	TRBJ2-2	many	TGTGCCAGCAGCCAATATGTCGTCGGCGGGGAGCTGTTTTTT	CASSQYVVGGELFF
TRBV29-1	TRBD2	TRBJ2-5	many	TGCAGCTCCGGTGGACTAGCGGGAGGAGAGACCCAGTACTTC	CSSGGLAGGETQYF
TRBV12-3/TRBV12-4	-	TRBJ1-1	few	TGTGCCAGCAGTTTCTCCTCGGGAGGGGGGACTGAAGCTTTCTTT	CASSFSSGGGTEAFF